The rows below give T cell receptor beta chains drawn from one sample of a study of early T cells in non-severe SARS-CoV-2 infection. Each CDR3 protein is one row after TCRdb ran MiXCR on the 5' RACE reads. Among about 22,000 distinct CDR3 sequences listed, 4% to 5.5% were seen once. Sequencing was done on a sample of whole blood. The origin of the receptors is an adult who was a healthcare worker with PCR-confirmed SARS-CoV-2 infection or an uninfected control (not recorded which). Each CDR3 is given with its conserved first and last residue. A D gene is named only where the DNA matches it firmly. Part of the rows lack a size; the others show once, few, many or a class for expanded clones.

CASSFLTSGRLGRNEQFF	TGTGCCAGCAGCTTTCTGACTAGCGGGAGGCTCGGGAGGAATGAGCAGTTCTTC	TRBD2	TRBV7-2	TRBJ2-1	many
CSAAGTSAEDTQYF	TGCAGTGCTGCCGGGACTAGCGCTGAAGATACGCAGTATTTT	TRBD2	TRBV20-1	TRBJ2-3	many
CASSHQGGQFF	TGTGCCAGCAGCCACCAGGGGGGGCAGTTCTTC	NA	TRBV7-8	TRBJ2-1	many
CASSLEWNQPQHF	TGTGCCAGCAGCTTAGAATGGAATCAGCCCCAGCATTTT	NA	TRBV7-2	TRBJ1-5	many
CASSPLGAGYVEQYF	TGTGCCAGCAGCCCGCTAGGAGCGGGATATGTGGAGCAGTACTTC	TRBD2	TRBV9	TRBJ2-7	NA
CASSLGGSRNEQFF	TGTGCCAGCAGCTTAGGCGGGAGTCGTAATGAGCAGTTCTTC	TRBD2	TRBV7-2	TRBJ2-1	many
CASSLLPSSTLNYGYTF	TGTGCCAGCAGCTTACTCCCCTCCAGTACACTAAACTATGGCTACACCTTC	NA	TRBV11-2	TRBJ1-2	many
CASSQVSGRALNIQYF	TGCGCCAGCAGCCAAGTTAGCGGGAGGGCTCTAAACATTCAGTACTTC	TRBD2	TRBV4-3	TRBJ2-4	few
CASSQDGAAPRRQFF	TGCGCCAGCAGCCAAGATGGGGCCGCTCCTCGTAGGCAGTTCTTC	NA	TRBV4-1	TRBJ2-1	few
CASSVGPQVQETQYF	TGTGCCAGCAGCGTAGGACCCCAGGTTCAAGAGACCCAGTACTTC	NA	TRBV9	TRBJ2-5	few
CASSSSGDTQYF	TGTGCCAGCAGCTCTAGCGGGGATACGCAGTATTTT	TRBD2	TRBV7-9	TRBJ2-3	many
CASSYSQGLSSYNEQFF	TGTGCCAGCAGTTACTCACAGGGTCTAAGCTCCTACAATGAGCAGTTCTTC	NA	TRBV6-5	TRBJ2-1	many
CASKTGPYNEQFF	TGTGCCAGCAAGACGGGGCCCTACAATGAGCAGTTCTTC	NA	TRBV6-2/TRBV6-3	TRBJ2-1	medium-sized
CASSYSRLADRYEQYF	TGTGCCAGCAGTTACTCGAGGCTAGCGGACAGATACGAGCAGTACTTC	NA	TRBV6-6	TRBJ2-7	many
CASSYTGGGAGNTIYF	TGTGCCAGCAGCTATACAGGGGGAGGTGCTGGAAACACCATATATTTT	TRBD1	TRBV7-9	TRBJ1-3	many
CSAAPGSNTEAFF	TGCAGCGCCGCGCCAGGGAGCAACACTGAAGCTTTCTTT	NA	TRBV29-1	TRBJ1-1	medium-sized
CASSPPDRSEQYF	TGTGCCAGCTCACCACCGGACAGGTCAGAGCAGTACTTC	TRBD1	TRBV18	TRBJ2-7	few
CASSLSGVAGYEQYF	TGTGCCAGCAGCTTATCTGGGGTAGCGGGCTACGAGCAGTACTTC	TRBD2	TRBV7-2	TRBJ2-7	many
CSARGQADYEQYF	TGCAGTGCTAGAGGACAGGCGGACTACGAGCAGTACTTC	NA	TRBV20-1	TRBJ2-7	medium-sized
CASSKGTGGIKDTEAFF	TGTGCCAGCAGTAAAGGGACAGGGGGTATTAAGGACACTGAAGCTTTCTTT	TRBD1	TRBV6-5	TRBJ1-1	many
CASSISSGTVRPEQYF	TGTGCCAGCAGCATCTCGTCCGGGACAGTGCGACCCGAGCAGTACTTC	TRBD1	TRBV11-2	TRBJ2-7	few
CASTGAPPGAPTDTQYF	TGTGCCAGTACCGGCGCACCACCGGGGGCCCCCACAGATACGCAGTATTTT	NA	TRBV19	TRBJ2-3	NA
CAISGPNGGASTSGGYTF	TGTGCCATCAGTGGCCCCAATGGGGGGGCTAGCACTTCTGGCGGCTACACCTTC	NA	TRBV10-3	TRBJ1-2	many
CASSLRTQPQHF	TGTGCCAGCAGTTTAAGGACGCAGCCCCAGCATTTT	NA	TRBV12-3/TRBV12-4	TRBJ1-5	many
CSVGAGVGTDTQYF	TGCAGCGTTGGAGCGGGAGTAGGCACAGATACGCAGTATTTT	TRBD2	TRBV29-1	TRBJ2-3	many
CASSQFSSGRATGELFF	TGCGCCAGCAGCCAATTCTCTAGCGGGAGGGCAACCGGGGAGCTGTTTTTT	TRBD2	TRBV4-3	TRBJ2-2	many